This T cell receptor beta chain is drawn from a study of blood T cell repertoires in COVID-19. At the level of the study: The analysed material was cDNA or gDNA that came from T cells, B-cell-depleted T cells, or PBMCs.

CDR3 length equals 14 residues. Germline-derived CDR1 and CDR2 are LGHNT and FRNRAP. V shed 2 bases and J shed 6 bases, with 14 bases lying between them. In its sample, this clone was seen a few times. TCRdb keeps only in-frame clones here, not all; method: immunoSEQ multiplex PCR. Among 95,000 to 150,000 clones listed, around three quarters were seen once. Sequencing was done on a sample of peripheral blood. The sequence came from a woman between 70 and 85 years old with acute or convalescent COVID-19. The gene calls are TRBV12-5 and TRBJ2-7; weak D call: TRBD1 (6 bases). CDR3 bases: TGTGCTAGTGGTTTGCTCCAGGGGTTGGGCGAGCAGTACTTC. It specifies CASGLLQGLGEQYF.